Listed here is a single TCR beta chain. This record comes from a study of cytomegalovirus exposure and HLA in healthy donors. V was pared by 6 bases and J by 2 bases, with 6 bases of the junction left unmatched. Germline CDR1 reads SGHVS; CDR2 reads FNYEAQ. The CDR3 contains 14 residues. The PCR was carried out with 60 Vbeta primers and 13 Jbeta primers. Here immunoSEQ multiplex PCR was the method, and the copy in TCRdb shows in-frame clones only, minus some. In the table there are about 210,000 clones, roughly 85% of which are singletons. The clonotype originates from a male donor in good health and CMV-seronegative. This rearrangement joins TRBV7-6 to TRBJ2-5; the match to TRBD2 covers 7 bases. The sequenced material came from PBMCs. The CDR3, as DNA: TGTGCCAGCAGTTCCCCGGGACTACAAGAGACCCAGTACTTC. This translates into CASSSPGLQETQYF.